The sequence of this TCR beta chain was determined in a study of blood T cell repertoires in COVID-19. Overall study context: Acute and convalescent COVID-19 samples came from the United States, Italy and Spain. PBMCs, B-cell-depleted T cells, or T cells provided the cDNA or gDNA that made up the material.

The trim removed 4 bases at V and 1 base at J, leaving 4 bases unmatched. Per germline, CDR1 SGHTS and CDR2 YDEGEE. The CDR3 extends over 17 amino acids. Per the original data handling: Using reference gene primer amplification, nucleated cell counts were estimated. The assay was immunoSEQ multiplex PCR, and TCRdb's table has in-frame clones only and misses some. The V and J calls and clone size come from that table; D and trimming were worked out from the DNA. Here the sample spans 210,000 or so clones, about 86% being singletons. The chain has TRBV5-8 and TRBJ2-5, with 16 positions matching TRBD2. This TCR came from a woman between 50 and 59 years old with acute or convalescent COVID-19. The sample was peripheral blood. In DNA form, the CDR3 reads TGTGCCAGCAGCCCCGGGACTAGCGGGAGGGGCCAAGAGACCCAGTACTTC. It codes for CASSPGTSGRGQETQYF.